The 12 T cell receptor beta chains below come from one sample, sequenced in a study of identical twins. TCRdb reprocessed the 5' RACE reads via MiXCR and lists one record per CDR3 protein. Of some 500,000 distinct CDR3 sequences in the sample, nearly 10% were seen once. These records were also assigned to another study, of yellow fever vaccine responses in identical twins.

Sequencing was carried out using PBMCs. The receptors here all came from a young woman in good health.

In this sample, this clonotype turned up many times. The V call is TRBV29-1, the J call TRBJ2-5; 13 bases are a match to TRBD2. CDR1 and CDR2 from the germline V gene are SQVTM and ANQGSEA. This CDR3 is 17 amino acids long. Trimming removed 6 bases from V and 4 bases from J; junction bases left unmatched: 14. The CDR3 reads CSVAGLAGERVIETQYF. The DNA of the CDR3 is TGCAGCGTCGCTGGACTAGCGGGAGAACGCGTAATAGAGACCCAGTACTTC.

At least ten counts were recorded for this clonotype. The chain combines TRBV7-9 with TRBJ2-3; D is unclear. The length of the CDR3 is 16 residues. Looked up from germline, CDR1 is SEHNR and CDR2 is FQNEAQ (reference sequence). Between the trimmed V and J ends, which lost 7 bases and 2 bases, there was a span of 19 bases. CDR3 DNA: TGTGCCAGCACGGACGAACCACCTCGCCCCACAGATACGCAGTATTTT. Translated, it gives CASTDEPPRPTDTQYF.

This clonotype was counted between two and nine times. This chain uses TRBV29-1 with TRBJ2-7; 8 nucleotides line up with TRBD1. Germline CDR1 reads SQVTM; CDR2 reads ANQGSEA. This CDR3 region has 13 residues. J gave up 4 bases and V 5 bases, and 7 bases lay outside the gene matches. The DNA for the CDR3 is TGCAGCGTTTATGGGACAGGAGGTTACGAGCAGTACTTC. Translating gives CSVYGTGGYEQYF.

The chain links TRBV27 to TRBJ2-5; 13 bases align to TRBD2. The trim removed 4 bases at V and 4 bases at J, leaving 6 bases unmatched. CDR3 size: 16 residues. Germline CDR1 and CDR2: MNHEY and SMNVEV (reference sequence). CDR3 coding DNA: TGTGCCAGCAGTTCACTAGCGGGAGGGCCACTAGAGACCCAGTACTTC. It specifies CASSSLAGGPLETQYF.

This clonotype occurred a few times. V is TRBV20-1 and J is TRBJ2-7, with 7 bases fitting TRBD2. Germline values: CDR1 DFQATT, CDR2 SNEGSKA (reference sequence). The CDR3 runs 14 residues. The J segment lost 6 bases and the V segment lost 1 base, leaving 9 bases of the junction unmatched. The CDR3, as DNA: TGCAGTGCTAGAGCTGGCGGGAGACGAAGCGAGCAGTACTTC. Translated, it gives CSARAGGRRSEQYF.

This clonotype showed up many times. V usage is TRBV5-1 and J usage is TRBJ2-1; 8 positions agree with TRBD1. The V gene end was trimmed by 0 bases and the J gene end by 7 bases; junction bases not matched to a gene: 6. Germline CDR1 is SGHRS and CDR2 is YFSETQ. The length of the CDR3 is 15 residues. CDR3 amino acids: CASSLEGQGSNEQFF. The CDR3 region has the DNA TGCGCCAGCAGCTTGGAAGGACAGGGTAGTAATGAGCAGTTCTTC.

This clonotype was seen once. The rearrangement uses TRBV7-9 and TRBJ2-7, with TRBD2 matching 10 bases. V shed 5 bases and J 3 bases; nucleotides not matched to a gene: 4. The germline V gene has CDR1 SEHNR and CDR2 FQNEAQ (reference sequence). The CDR3 is 14 amino acids. CDR3 amino acids: CASSQLAGNYEQYF. The CDR3, as DNA: TGTGCCAGCAGCCAACTAGCGGGGAACTACGAGCAGTACTTC.

V is TRBV19 and J is TRBJ2-2, with D unclear. V was shortened by 7 bases and J by 3 bases, with 9 bases between the two germline ends. The CDR3 runs to 13 residues. CDR1 is LNHDA and CDR2 is SQIVND in the germline V gene (reference sequence). The CDR3 nucleotides are TGTGCCAGTATGCGAGAGGACACCGGGGAGCTGTTTTTT. Translation gives CASMREDTGELFF. The variable domain in full, with the rest retrieved from reference TRBV19 and TRBJ2-2, is DGGITQSPKYLFRKEGQNVTLSCEQNLNHDAMYWYRQDPGQGLRLIYYSQIVNDFQKGDIAEGYSVSREKKESFPLTVTSAQKNPTAFYLCASMREDTGELFFGEGSRLTVL.

This clonotype was seen more than once but under ten times. The J gene is TRBJ2-7, the V gene TRBV7-8; D unclear. CDR1 SGHVS and CDR2 FQNEAQ come from the germline V gene. There are 12 residues in the CDR3. Trimming took 6 bases from V and 6 from J, leaving 12 bases between them. The CDR3 sequence is CASRTLQSEQYF. The CDR3 DNA sequence: TGTGCCAGCAGGACATTGCAAAGCGAGCAGTACTTC.

This clonotype has at least ten counts. This CDR3 is CASRGGRVQRTGGGYTF. The CDR3 region has the DNA TGCGCCAGCAGAGGGGGCCGCGTCCAACGTACAGGGGGCGGCTACACCTTC. The genes are TRBV4-1 and TRBJ1-2; 9 positions match TRBD1. The V gene's germline CDR1 is MGHRA and CDR2 YSYEKL. This CDR3 has 17 residues. The trim removed 6 bases at V and 8 bases at J, leaving 19 bases unmatched.

This clonotype was detected a few times. This sequence joins TRBV29-1 and TRBJ1-1; D is unclear. Germline-derived CDR1 and CDR2 are SQVTM and ANQGSEA. The CDR3 length is 13 residues. V shed 3 bases and J shed 1 base, with 9 bases lying between them. The CDR3 is CSVDAGGNTEAFF. The CDR3 nucleotides read TGCAGCGTTGACGCGGGAGGGAACACTGAAGCTTTCTTT.

This clonotype has a handful of counts. The chain employs TRBV5-1 and TRBJ2-3, with 8 positions matching TRBD2. The CDR3 totals 16 residues. V shed 0 bases and J 8 bases; nucleotides not matched to a gene: 11. The germline CDR1 and CDR2 sequences are SGHRS and YFSETQ. The CDR3 nucleotides are TGCGCCAGCAGCTTGGGGGAGGGACTAGGGGCCAGTACGCAGTATTTT. It translates to CASSLGEGLGASTQYF.